These 22 T cell receptor beta chains were all obtained from the same sample, sequenced in a study of T-cell reconstitution after alpha-beta-depleted transplantation in children. Researchers prepared the TCRbeta library using unique molecular identifiers, the study reports. TCRdb re-derived calls from the PCR reads in MiXCR, one entry per CDR3 protein. The profile shows 200,000 to 250,000 distinct CDR3 sequences, 6.5% to 9% of them singletons. The material was PBMCs, mostly from graft donor cells, obtained 180 days after TCRalphabeta/CD19-depleted stem cell transplant. These receptors all stem from a male patient younger than 18 who had a stem cell transplant for acute lymphoblastic leukemia, so the T cells may come from the graft donor.

This clonotype appeared many times. The V gene is TRBV18, the J gene TRBJ2-1; D remains unclear. The CDR3 is 13 amino acids. Trimming left V 3 bases short and J 5 bases short, with 8 bases between. Per the germline V gene, CDR1 is KGHSH and CDR2 is LQKENI. The CDR3 sequence: CASSPFEDNEQFF. In nucleotides, the CDR3 is TGTGCCAGCTCACCCTTTGAGGACAATGAGCAGTTCTTC.

This clonotype was seen repeatedly, ten times or more. V and J are TRBV5-1 and TRBJ2-3; 12 bases fit TRBD2. The CDR3 has 16 residues. Unmatched junction bases numbered 5, after V lost 4 bases and J lost 2 bases. Germline values: CDR1 SGHRS, CDR2 YFSETQ. In DNA, the CDR3 is TGCGCCAGCAGCCCTAGCGGGGGGGCTAACACAGATACGCAGTATTTT. This encodes CASSPSGGANTDTQYF.

This clonotype was seen many times. CDR3 in DNA: TGTGCCAGCAGCCCCTCTCTAGCGGGAGTTTCCTGGGCCAATGAGCAGTTCTTC. It codes for CASSPSLAGVSWANEQFF. V and J are TRBV3-1 and TRBJ2-1, with 10 bases fitting TRBD2. Germline values: CDR1 LGHDT, CDR2 YNNKEL (reference sequence). Unmatched junction bases numbered 15, after V lost 4 bases and J lost 6 bases. This CDR3 has 18 amino acids.

This clonotype has a count of ten or more. The chain links TRBV14 to TRBJ1-6; D is unresolved. Germline V lookup: CDR1 SGHDN, CDR2 FVKESK. CDR3 length: 13 amino acids. V lost 1 base to trimming and J lost 7 bases, with 5 bases between them. CDR3 residues: CASSQVGNSPLHF. The CDR3 nucleotides read TGTGCCAGCAGCCAAGTGGGGAATTCACCCCTCCACTTT.

This clonotype was observed at least ten times. The chain recombines TRBV28 with TRBJ1-3; the match to TRBD1 covers 7 bases. The V gene's germline CDR1 is MDHEN and CDR2 SYDVKM. Trimming cost V 9 bases and J 0 bases; bases outside gene matches: 8. This CDR3 has 15 residues. The CDR3 DNA is TGTGCCAGTTCGGCCGGGACAGCCTCTGGAAACACCATATATTTT. Translated, it gives CASSAGTASGNTIYF.

This clonotype has a count of ten or more. This sequence joins TRBV18 and TRBJ1-1; no clear D gene. The germline gives CDR1 KGHSH, CDR2 LQKENI. There are 14 residues in the CDR3. V was cut by 3 bases and J by 0 bases, with 8 bases left in between. CDR3 in DNA: TGTGCCAGCTCACCCCCCACTTTGAACACTGAAGCTTTCTTT. As protein: CASSPPTLNTEAFF. The whole variable domain, remainder taken from reference TRBV18 and TRBJ1-1, is NAGVMQNPRHLVRRRGQEARLRCSPMKGHSHVYWYRQLPEEGLKFMVYLQKENIIDESGMPKERFSAEFPKEGPSILRIQQVVRGDSAAYFCASSPPTLNTEAFFGQGTRLTVV.

This clonotype was counted ten times or more. The chain carries TRBV6-5 and TRBJ1-3; D uncertain. The V gene lost 2 bases and the J gene lost 2 bases, with 13 bases spanning the gap. This CDR3 spans 16 amino acids. Per the germline V gene, CDR1 is MNHEY and CDR2 is SVGAGI. CDR3 DNA: TGTGCCAGCAGTTACCCCAAGGGAGGTGCTGGAAACACCATATATTTT. Amino acid sequence: CASSYPKGGAGNTIYF.

The genes are TRBV7-9 and TRBJ2-5, with 7 bases matching TRBD2. Germline loops: CDR1 SEHNR, CDR2 FQNEAQ (reference sequence). Losses at the gene ends were 2 bases for V and 5 bases for J; bases not matched to a gene: 11. This CDR3 is 16 amino acids long. The CDR3 loop reads CASSLSGRQRRETQYF. CDR3 bases: TGTGCCAGCAGCTTATCCGGGAGGCAAAGGCGGGAGACCCAGTACTTC.

The table lists this clonotype with many counts. The V and J genes are TRBV20-1 and TRBJ2-7, with TRBD2 matching 11 bases. V lost 6 bases and J lost 4; bases outside the gene matches: 5. The CDR3 has 13 residues. Germline CDR1 DFQATT, CDR2 SNEGSKA (reference sequence). CDR3 in amino acids: CSAKGLAVYEQYF. As DNA, the CDR3 is TGCAGTGCAAAGGGACTAGCGGTTTACGAGCAGTACTTC.

At least ten counts were recorded for this clonotype. This chain joins TRBV7-2 and TRBJ2-3; perhaps TRBD1 as D (5 bases). CDR1 and CDR2 from the germline V gene are SGHTA and FQGNSA. V gave up 2 bases and J gave up 13 bases, with 13 bases separating them. The CDR3 sequence is 12 residues long. For the CDR3, the DNA is TGTGCCAGCAGCTTACGGACACCTCCTAAGTATTTT. Amino acids: CASSLRTPPKYF.

About this clonotype itself: This may come from a read error, since a much larger clone is one base off. The gene calls are TRBV19 and TRBJ2-4; 7 nucleotides align to TRBD1. Germline CDR1 and CDR2: LNHDA and SQIVND (reference sequence). Losses at the gene ends were 5 bases for V and 4 bases for J; bases not matched to a gene: 5. This CDR3 contains 14 residues. CDR3 in amino acids: CASSDRASKNIQYF. The CDR3 DNA follows: TGTGCCAGTAGTGACAGGGCCTCTAAAAACATTCAGTACTTC. The variable domain in full, with the rest retrieved from reference TRBV19 and TRBJ2-4, is DGGITQSPKYLFRKEGQNVTLSCEQNLNHDAMYWYRQDPGQGLRLIYYSQIVNDFQKGDIAEGYSVSREKKESFPLTVTSAQKNPTAFYLCASSDRASKNIQYFGAGTRLSVL.

Ten or more counts support this clonotype. CDR3 sequence: CASNLPGLGTQYF. DNA of the CDR3: TGTGCCAGCAACCTACCAGGGTTAGGTACGCAGTATTTT. The V and J genes are TRBV9 and TRBJ2-3, with D possibly being TRBD1 (5 bases). Germline CDR1 reads SGDLS; CDR2 reads YYNGEE. The germline V and J ends were trimmed by 6 bases and 8 bases, with 16 bases remaining between them. CDR3 length: 13 amino acids.

Worth noting for this clonotype: This clone may be a read error of a much larger clone one base away. The rearrangement uses TRBV7-9 and TRBJ2-1, with 7 positions matching TRBD2. This CDR3 spans 13 amino acids. Per germline, CDR1 SEHNR and CDR2 FQNEAQ (reference sequence). V dropped 5 bases and J dropped 8; count of bases not matched to a gene: 6. The CDR3: CASSLGGSYEQFF. CDR3 DNA sequence: TGTGCCAGCAGCCTGGGAGGGAGCTATGAGCAGTTCTTC. Drawing the rest from reference TRBV7-9 and TRBJ2-1, the complete variable domain is DTGVSQNPRHKITKRGQNVTFRCDPISEHNRLYWYRQTLGQGPEFLTYFQNEAQLEKSRLLSDRFSAERPKGSFSTLEIQRTEQGDSAMYLCASSLGGSYEQFFGPGTRLTVL.

This clonotype was counted a few times. The V gene is TRBV19, the J gene TRBJ2-7, with 9 bases aligning to TRBD1. This CDR3 comprises 16 residues. Germline CDR1 and CDR2: LNHDA and SQIVND (reference sequence). V shed 4 bases, J shed 5 bases, and the junction held 12 bases outside the gene matches. As DNA, the CDR3 is TGTGCCAGTAGTACCAAACCGGGACAGGGATCGAACGAGCAGTACTTC. This codes for CASSTKPGQGSNEQYF.

This clonotype was counted at least ten times. J is TRBJ1-4 and V is TRBV5-5; a weak D match, TRBD1 (6 bases). CDR3 size: 16 residues. The V gene's germline CDR1 is SGHKS and CDR2 YYEKEE (reference sequence). V was clipped by 4 bases and J by 11 bases, with 24 bases between them. This CDR3 reads CASSPDSDRLIVKLFF. The CDR3 DNA reads as TGTGCCAGCAGCCCGGACAGTGACAGGCTGATCGTCAAACTGTTTTTT.

This clonotype was counted ten times or more. This sequence joins TRBV25-1 and TRBJ2-3; D might be TRBD2 (6 bases). The CDR3 is made up of 14 amino acids. Germline CDR1 reads MGHDK; CDR2 reads SYGVNS. V shed 6 bases and J shed 4 bases, with 14 bases lying between them. The CDR3 DNA follows: TGTGCCAGCAGCGGAGGATGGAGGGCAGATACGCAGTATTTT. It encodes CASSGGWRADTQYF.

This clonotype was observed many times. The chain carries TRBV20-1 and TRBJ2-7, with 9 bases matching TRBD1. The V gene's germline CDR1 is DFQATT and CDR2 SNEGSKA (reference sequence). The J segment lost 2 bases and the V segment lost 0 bases, leaving 5 bases of the junction unmatched. This CDR3 is built from 15 residues. The CDR3 region is CSARDLDRGTYEQYF. The CDR3 DNA reads TGCAGTGCTAGAGATTTGGACAGGGGTACCTACGAGCAGTACTTC.

Concerning this clonotype itself: A much more abundant neighbour one base away suggests this may be a read error. The chain joins TRBV12-5 to TRBJ2-3; D possibly corresponds to TRBD1 (6 bases). The CDR3 length is 13 residues. The V gene's germline CDR1 is LGHNT and CDR2 FRNRAP. CDR3: CASSFWTADTQYF. The CDR3 DNA reads TGTGCTAGTAGTTTCTGGACAGCAGATACGCAGTATTTT.

There are many counts of this clonotype. The chain employs TRBV5-1 and TRBJ2-1; no reliable D call. V lost 2 bases to trimming and J lost 7 bases, with 16 bases between them. The CDR3 spans 15 residues. Germline CDR1 reads SGHRS; CDR2 reads YFSETQ. The CDR3 DNA sequence: TGCGCCAGCAGCTTAAACGCCGGCGAGAGAAATGAGCAGTTCTTC. Translating gives CASSLNAGERNEQFF.

The chain recombines TRBV5-1 with TRBJ2-7; 8 positions match TRBD2. This CDR3 spans 17 amino acids. The germline V gene has CDR1 SGHRS and CDR2 YFSETQ. V trimming: 0 bases; J trimming: 1 base; junction bases outside the gene matches: 9. CDR3 loop: CASSLGSGGRSSYEQYF. The CDR3 DNA reads as TGCGCCAGCAGCTTGGGAAGTGGCGGGAGGTCGTCCTACGAGCAGTACTTC.

This clonotype was counted ten times or more. The V call is TRBV27, the J call TRBJ1-2; TRBD1 aligns across 7 bases. The CDR3 length is 15 residues. CDR1 and CDR2 from the germline V gene are MNHEY and SMNVEV (reference sequence). V dropped 5 bases and J dropped 3; count of bases not matched to a gene: 9. CDR3 DNA: TGTGCCAGCAGTGCACGACAGGGCAGGGACTATGGCTACACCTTC. It is translated as CASSARQGRDYGYTF.

This clonotype was recorded at least ten times. The chain has TRBV2 and TRBJ2-3, with TRBD1 matching over 7 bases. Per germline, CDR1 SNHLY and CDR2 FYNNEI. This CDR3 has 12 residues. The junction had 6 bases not matched to a gene; V was cut back by 8 bases and J by 7 bases. In DNA form, the CDR3 reads TGTGCCAGCCTCCCGACAGGGTATACGCAGTATTTT. Protein: CASLPTGYTQYF. The variable domain in full, with the rest retrieved from reference TRBV2 and TRBJ2-3, is EPEVTQTPSHQVTQMGQEVILRCVPISNHLYFYWYRQILGQKVEFLVSFYNNEISEKSEIFDDQFSVERPDGSNFTLKIRSTKLEDSAMYFCASLPTGYTQYFGPGTRLTVL.